The 22 T cell receptor beta chains below come from one sample, sequenced in a study of CXCR3-negative and CXCR3-positive naive CD8 T cells. Whole-study findings and limits: Researchers report that CXCR3-positive naive cells carry more hydrophobic TRB CDR3s than CXCR3-negative naive cells.

Their cognate antigens are unknown. The method, 5' RACE with UMI labels, was used to prepare the TRB cDNA libraries. TCRdb re-analyzed the 5' RACE reads; it lists each CDR3 protein once, without DNA. The sample yields around 140,000 distinct CDR3 sequences, of which the top ten take up 0.41%. The sample was naive CXCR3+ CD8+ T cells from blood. The subset is: CD45RO-CCR7+CD27+CD95- naive CD8+ T cells expressing CXCR3 (TNR3+). Receptors originate from a human donor in good health. Some clones in this sample may be carry-over from other donors' samples.

The V call is TRBV6-5, the J call TRBJ1-5. Germline V CDR1 and CDR2: MNHEY, SVGAGI. The CDR3 consists of 14 residues. CDR3 amino acids: CASSQDGSNQPQHF.

The chain has TRBV20-1 and TRBJ2-7; the D gene TCRdb calls, TRBD2, cannot be checked with no DNA. In germline, CDR1 is DFQATT, CDR2 SNEGSKA (reference sequence). The CDR3 consists of 15 residues. The CDR3 region is CSAERSGASSYEQYF.

This sequence joins TRBV28 and TRBJ1-2; the TCRdb call, TRBD1, lacks DNA for checking. Looked up from germline, CDR1 is MDHEN and CDR2 is SYDVKM. CDR3 size: 14 residues. The CDR3 here is CASSLYTPASGYTF.

V gene TRBV13 combines with J gene TRBJ1-2. The germline V gene encodes CDR1 PRHDT and CDR2 FYEKMQ (reference sequence). This CDR3 has 13 amino acids. The CDR3 reads CASSLIGEGSATF. Looking up the rest from reference TRBV13 and TRBJ1-2 gives the full variable domain: AAGVIQSPRHLIKEKRETATLKCYPIPRHDTVYWYQQGPGQDPQFLISFYEKMQSDKGSIPDRFSAQQFSDYHSELNMSSLELGDSALYFCASSLIGEGSATFGSGTRLTVV.

The chain combines TRBV27 with TRBJ2-3; TCRdb reports TRBD1, a call that lacks DNA to check it against. Germline V CDR1 and CDR2: MNHEY, SMNVEV (reference sequence). The CDR3 has 15 residues. CDR3 region: CASSPGTGGTDTQYF.

The CDR3 protein is CASSTGTAPASGGYTF. The V call is TRBV27, the J call TRBJ1-2; TCRdb designates TRBD1, a call that cannot be tested without DNA. CDR3 length: 16 residues. Germline V gene sequence: CDR1 MNHEY, CDR2 SMNVEV (reference sequence).

This rearrangement joins TRBV7-9 to TRBJ2-1; TCRdb indicates TRBD1, and absent DNA this call remains unverified. This CDR3 has 12 residues. Germline assignment: CDR1 SEHNR and CDR2 FQNEAQ (reference sequence). CDR3 in amino acids: CASSPGLERSFF.

J is TRBJ2-4 and V is TRBV20-1; the D call of TRBD2 rests on TCRdb alone, since no DNA is present to check it. The length of the CDR3 is 14 residues. Germline loops: CDR1 DFQATT, CDR2 SNEGSKA (reference sequence). Here the CDR3 reads CSAREGSSGPIQYF.

The chain combines TRBV7-9 with TRBJ2-2; no DNA is available, so the TRBD1 call from TCRdb remains unchecked. Germline values: CDR1 SEHNR, CDR2 FQNEAQ (reference sequence). CDR3 length: 16 residues. The CDR3: CASSIPGQGMGGELFF.

CDR3 protein: CSVEASGNTIYF. This rearrangement joins TRBV29-1 to TRBJ1-3. Germline V lookup: CDR1 SQVTM, CDR2 ANQGSEA. The CDR3 consists of 12 residues.

V is TRBV28 and J is TRBJ2-7; TCRdb picks TRBD2, but there is no DNA to check that call. This CDR3 comprises 15 residues. In germline, CDR1 is MDHEN, CDR2 SYDVKM. CDR3: CASSSRLAGDYEQYF.

This rearrangement joins TRBV7-2 to TRBJ1-1; lacking DNA, the TRBD1 call made by TCRdb goes unchecked. Germline CDR1 is SGHTA and CDR2 is FQGNSA. The CDR3 runs to 16 residues. The CDR3 reads CASSLERGSHPGVGVF.

The chain uses TRBV2 and TRBJ2-7; the D call from TCRdb, TRBD1, cannot be confirmed without DNA. Germline lookup yields CDR1 SNHLY and CDR2 FYNNEI. CDR3 size: 14 residues. CDR3 residues: CASVVGDSSYEQYF.

V gene TRBV7-8 combines with J gene TRBJ2-5; there is no DNA to check the TCRdb D call of TRBD1. Per germline, CDR1 SGHVS and CDR2 FQNEAQ. CDR3 length equals 15 residues. CDR3 protein: CASSPWTANQETQYF. The variable domain in full, completed from reference TRBV7-8 and TRBJ2-5, reads GAGVSQSPRYKVAKRGQDVALRCDPISGHVSLFWYQQALGQGPEFLTYFQNEAQLDKSGLPSDRFFAERPEGSVSTLKIQRTQQEDSAVYLCASSPWTANQETQYFGPGTRLLVL.

This chain links TRBV28 with TRBJ2-1; TCRdb outputs TRBD2, but without DNA this stays unchecked. In germline, CDR1 is MDHEN, CDR2 SYDVKM. The CDR3 length is 15 residues. The CDR3 spells CASSTHVARDGEQFF.

The chain has TRBV7-9 and TRBJ1-1; no DNA is available, so the TRBD1 call from TCRdb remains unchecked. The CDR3 totals 15 residues. CDR1 is SEHNR and CDR2 is FQNEAQ in the germline V gene (reference sequence). CDR3 region: CASSEEAGSFTEAFF.

V is TRBV7-6 and J is TRBJ1-4. Germline lookup yields CDR1 SGHVS and CDR2 FNYEAQ. This CDR3 has 12 residues. The CDR3 loop reads CASSLVEEKLFF.

The chain recombines TRBV7-9 with TRBJ2-7; with no DNA, the TCRdb D assignment of TRBD2 cannot be verified. The CDR3 loop spans 16 amino acids. CDR1 is SEHNR, CDR2 FQNEAQ, per germline (reference sequence). The CDR3 is CASSWPGLGWTHEQYF.

This chain connects TRBV12-3 or TRBV12-4 to TRBJ2-3; TCRdb outputs TRBD2, but without DNA this stays unchecked. The CDR3 spans 14 residues. CDR3 sequence reads: CASSSVAGPNTQYF.

The rearrangement joins TRBV12-3 or TRBV12-4 to TRBJ1-1. This CDR3 has 12 residues. The CDR3 sequence is CASSFRYTEAFF.

The rearrangement links TRBV12-3 or TRBV12-4 to TRBJ2-1; as DNA is missing, the TRBD1 call by TCRdb cannot be tested. There are 13 residues in the CDR3. The CDR3 here is CASRGQGGIEQFF.

The genes are TRBV27 and TRBJ2-7; lacking DNA, the TRBD1 call made by TCRdb goes unchecked. The CDR3 is 14 amino acids. Germline assignment: CDR1 MNHEY and CDR2 SMNVEV (reference sequence). The CDR3 region is CASSSDRGPYEQYF.